These T cell receptor beta chains were read from a single sample in a study of CD8 T cells in ankylosing spondylitis. TCRdb processed the 5' RACE reads anew with MiXCR; each CDR3 protein has one entry. Counted here are about 450,000 distinct CDR3 sequences, 26% occurring once; the ten biggest clones make up 0.89%. Sequencing was performed on blood, either unsorted or a sorted T cell fraction (not recorded which). The source of these receptors is a male donor with ankylosing spondylitis. Each CDR3 is given with its conserved first and last residue. A D gene is named only where the DNA matches it firmly. The listing skips clone size in some rows; elsewhere it reads once, few, many or a size class.

clone_size: .
v_call: TRBV4-2
d_call: .
j_call: TRBJ1-5
cdr3_aa: CASSQESVNSNQPQHF
cdr3_nt: TGTGCCAGCAGCCAAGAGTCGGTCAATAGCAATCAGCCCCAGCATTTT

clone_size: few
v_call: TRBV20-1
d_call: .
j_call: TRBJ1-1
cdr3_aa: CSAQGPGDEAFF
cdr3_nt: TGCAGTGCTCAGGGGCCAGGGGATGAAGCTTTCTTT

clone_size: .
v_call: TRBV12-3/TRBV12-4
d_call: TRBD2
j_call: TRBJ2-3
cdr3_aa: CASSLETSGPTQYF
cdr3_nt: TGTGCCAGCAGTTTAGAGACTAGCGGCCCCACGCAGTATTTT

clone_size: few
v_call: TRBV3-1
d_call: .
j_call: TRBJ1-2
cdr3_aa: CASSQRGAGYGYTF
cdr3_nt: TGTGCCAGCAGCCAGAGGGGCGCGGGCTATGGCTACACCTTC

clone_size: many
v_call: TRBV3-1
d_call: TRBD1
j_call: TRBJ2-1
cdr3_aa: CASSLRTGKQFF
cdr3_nt: TGTGCCAGCAGCCTACGGACAGGGAAGCAGTTCTTC

clone_size: .
v_call: TRBV5-1
d_call: .
j_call: TRBJ2-1
cdr3_aa: CASSLDWNEQFF
cdr3_nt: TGCGCCAGCAGCTTAGACTGGAATGAGCAGTTCTTC

clone_size: many
v_call: TRBV5-1
d_call: TRBD2
j_call: TRBJ2-1
cdr3_aa: CASSLSGNPYNEQFF
cdr3_nt: TGCGCCAGCAGCCTTAGCGGGAACCCCTACAATGAGCAGTTCTTC

clone_size: once
v_call: TRBV29-1
d_call: .
j_call: TRBJ2-1
cdr3_aa: CSVAGQSSYNEQFF
cdr3_nt: TGCAGCGTTGCCGGACAGAGCTCCTACAATGAGCAGTTCTTC

clone_size: few
v_call: TRBV11-3
d_call: .
j_call: TRBJ1-1
cdr3_aa: CASSSPGMETSFAEAFF
cdr3_nt: TGTGCCAGCAGCTCCCCGGGAATGGAGACGAGCTTTGCTGAAGCTTTCTTT

clone_size: few
v_call: TRBV24-1
d_call: TRBD1
j_call: TRBJ2-1
cdr3_aa: CATSDPGTGGYPNEQFF
cdr3_nt: TGTGCCACCAGTGACCCCGGGACAGGGGGATACCCCAATGAGCAGTTCTTC

clone_size: .
v_call: TRBV7-7
d_call: TRBD2
j_call: TRBJ2-1
cdr3_aa: CASSQLAGAPYNEQFF
cdr3_nt: TGTGCCAGCAGCCAACTAGCGGGAGCACCCTACAATGAGCAGTTCTTC

clone_size: .
v_call: TRBV5-1
d_call: .
j_call: TRBJ2-3
cdr3_aa: CASSLGIRGPDTQYF
cdr3_nt: TGCGCCAGCAGCTTGGGCATAAGGGGCCCAGATACGCAGTATTTT

clone_size: .
v_call: TRBV7-2
d_call: TRBD2
j_call: TRBJ2-2
cdr3_aa: CASSLVAGDSPGELFF
cdr3_nt: TGTGCCAGCAGCTTAGTCGCGGGAGATTCCCCCGGGGAGCTGTTTTTT

clone_size: few
v_call: TRBV2
d_call: .
j_call: TRBJ2-1
cdr3_aa: CASTTEWYNEQFF
cdr3_nt: TGTGCCAGCACTACGGAGTGGTACAATGAGCAGTTCTTC

clone_size: .
v_call: TRBV11-1
d_call: .
j_call: TRBJ2-1
cdr3_aa: CASSPLGLSAGVSYNEQFF
cdr3_nt: TGTGCCAGCAGCCCCTTGGGTTTATCGGCGGGTGTCTCCTACAATGAGCAGTTCTTC

clone_size: .
v_call: TRBV6-1
d_call: .
j_call: TRBJ2-1
cdr3_aa: CASSEWLAVGGNEQFF
cdr3_nt: TGTGCCAGCAGTGAATGGTTAGCGGTAGGTGGGAATGAGCAGTTCTTC

clone_size: .
v_call: TRBV15
d_call: .
j_call: TRBJ1-2
cdr3_aa: CATSRDPGANYGYTF
cdr3_nt: TGTGCCACCAGCAGAGATCCAGGGGCTAACTATGGCTACACCTTC

clone_size: once
v_call: TRBV6-2/TRBV6-3
d_call: .
j_call: TRBJ2-2
cdr3_aa: CASSYSGSLTGELFF
cdr3_nt: TGTGCCAGCAGTTACTCCGGGAGTCTCACCGGGGAGCTGTTTTTT

clone_size: .
v_call: TRBV11-2
d_call: .
j_call: TRBJ2-6
cdr3_aa: CASSLKTASSSGANVLTF
cdr3_nt: TGTGCCAGCAGCTTAAAGACAGCCAGCTCCTCTGGGGCCAACGTCCTGACTTTC

clone_size: once
v_call: TRBV20-1
d_call: TRBD1
j_call: TRBJ1-2
cdr3_aa: CSASSTGEFYGYTF
cdr3_nt: TGCAGTGCTAGTTCTACAGGGGAATTCTATGGCTACACCTTC

clone_size: .
v_call: TRBV7-8
d_call: .
j_call: TRBJ2-4
cdr3_aa: CASSFGRDLLKNIQYF
cdr3_nt: TGTGCCAGCAGCTTTGGGCGGGACTTATTAAAAAACATTCAGTACTTC

clone_size: .
v_call: TRBV5-1
d_call: TRBD2
j_call: TRBJ2-5
cdr3_aa: CASSRTSGRIETQYF
cdr3_nt: TGCGCCAGCAGCCGGACTAGCGGGAGAATAGAGACCCAGTACTTC

clone_size: few
v_call: TRBV6-1
d_call: .
j_call: TRBJ2-7
cdr3_aa: CASSEVGSGRLYEQYF
cdr3_nt: TGTGCCAGCAGTGAAGTGGGATCGGGACGCCTCTACGAGCAGTACTTC

clone_size: .
v_call: TRBV7-9
d_call: .
j_call: TRBJ2-5
cdr3_aa: CASSLFLYQETQYF
cdr3_nt: TGTGCCAGCAGCTTATTCCTGTACCAAGAGACCCAGTACTTC

clone_size: .
v_call: TRBV12-3/TRBV12-4
d_call: .
j_call: TRBJ2-3
cdr3_aa: CASSWGEASTDTQYF
cdr3_nt: TGTGCCAGCAGTTGGGGGGAGGCGAGCACAGATACGCAGTATTTT

clone_size: .
v_call: TRBV4-2
d_call: TRBD2
j_call: TRBJ2-3
cdr3_aa: CASSQGLAGKVDTQYF
cdr3_nt: TGTGCCAGCAGCCAAGGGCTAGCGGGAAAGGTAGATACGCAGTATTTT

clone_size: few
v_call: TRBV20-1
d_call: .
j_call: TRBJ2-1
cdr3_aa: CSAITGTLYNEQFF
cdr3_nt: TGCAGTGCTATTACAGGGACTCTTTACAATGAGCAGTTCTTC

clone_size: .
v_call: TRBV7-9
d_call: TRBD2
j_call: TRBJ2-3
cdr3_aa: CATRTSGTTDTQYF
cdr3_nt: TGTGCCACCCGGACTAGCGGGACCACAGATACGCAGTATTTT

clone_size: .
v_call: TRBV4-2
d_call: TRBD2
j_call: TRBJ2-7
cdr3_aa: CASSHSGLAGVYEQYF
cdr3_nt: TGTGCCAGCAGCCACTCGGGACTAGCGGGAGTATACGAGCAGTACTTC

clone_size: few
v_call: TRBV29-1
d_call: TRBD1
j_call: TRBJ1-1
cdr3_aa: CSVGTGELGTEAFF
cdr3_nt: TGCAGCGTGGGGACAGGAGAATTGGGCACTGAAGCTTTCTTT

clone_size: .
v_call: TRBV28
d_call: TRBD1
j_call: TRBJ2-1
cdr3_aa: CASSLLRDRGLRQFF
cdr3_nt: TGTGCCAGCAGTTTGCTCCGGGACAGGGGGCTGCGACAGTTCTTC

clone_size: few
v_call: TRBV20-1
d_call: .
j_call: TRBJ1-5
cdr3_aa: CSARQGFYRNQPQHF
cdr3_nt: TGCAGTGCTAGACAGGGATTTTATAGAAATCAGCCCCAGCATTTT